This T cell receptor (beta chain) was profiled in a study of CD8 T cells in Susac syndrome. V lost 0 bases to trimming and J lost 6 bases, with 15 bases between them. Germline assignment: CDR1 LNHNV and CDR2 YYDKDF (reference sequence). The CDR3 loop spans 16 amino acids. The authors reverse transcribed about 0.5 to 1 ug RNA with random hexamers. From the immunoSEQ multiplex PCR reads, TCRdb called clonotypes with MiXCR, one entry per CDR3 protein. The sample lists approximately 170,000 distinct CDR3 sequences, around 94% occurring once. Sequencing was done on a sample of CD4+ T cells from PBMCs. The sequence came from a human donor with multiple sclerosis. The chain carries TRBV15 and TRBJ1-5; no clear D gene. The CDR3 sequence: CATSRDQRARGQPQHF. CDR3 nucleotide sequence: TGTGCCACCAGCAGAGATCAAAGGGCCCGGGGTCAGCCCCAGCATTTT.